This TCR beta chain is drawn from a study of CD8 T cells in Susac syndrome. Study findings and constraints: The study's TCR sequencing and HLA analysis covered a relatively small number of individuals, and the study acknowledged this.

From blood CD8+ and CD4+ T cells, TCR beta sequences were generated. Through negative isolation, CD4+ and CD8+ T cells were obtained, while TEMRA cells were enriched using FACS. In the case of this clonotype: Antigen: not known.

The authors reverse transcribed roughly 0.5 to 1 ug RNA with random hexamers. TCRdb called the immunoSEQ multiplex PCR reads again in MiXCR, with one record for every CDR3 protein. The sample contains roughly 80,000 distinct CDR3 sequences, around 94% of which appear only once. Sequencing was performed on CD8+ T cells from PBMCs. This TCR was recovered from a human donor in good health.

CDR3 sequence: CASRVTGIISPLHF. The DNA for the CDR3 is TGTGCCAGCAGGGTCACAGGGATAATTTCACCCCTCCACTTT. This chain connects TRBV2 to TRBJ1-6; TRBD1 might be the D (6 bases). Per germline, CDR1 SNHLY and CDR2 FYNNEI. The CDR3 consists of 14 residues. V was clipped by 6 bases and J by 9 bases, with 15 bases between them. Full variable domain (rest looked up from reference TRBV2 and TRBJ1-6): EPEVTQTPSHQVTQMGQEVILRCVPISNHLYFYWYRQILGQKVEFLVSFYNNEISEKSEIFDDQFSVERPDGSNFTLKIRSTKLEDSAMYFCASRVTGIISPLHFGNGTRLTVT.